This is a list of T cell receptor beta chains from one sample in a study of blood T cell repertoires in COVID-19. The table came from immunoSEQ multiplex PCR; TCRdb's copy has only in-frame clones and leaves some out. The data show 61,000 or so clones, roughly 90% seen once. Sequencing used peripheral blood. The receptors were sampled from a woman aged 45-65 years with active or convalescent COVID-19. CDR3s include the opening cysteine and the closing phenylalanine or tryptophan. A D gene is named only where the DNA matches it firmly. Clone sizes are given selectively: once, few, many, or a class where the clone is expanded.

cdr3_aa,cdr3_nt,j_call,clone_size,v_call,d_call
CASSLAGGNEKLFF,TGCGCCAGCAGCTTGGCCGGGGGGAATGAAAAACTGTTTTTT,TRBJ1-4,NA,TRBV5-1,NA
CASSHGGRDGSGANVLTF,TGTGCCAGCAGCCACGGGGGGAGGGATGGCTCTGGGGCCAACGTCCTGACTTTC,TRBJ2-6,NA,TRBV3-1/TRBV3-2,TRBD2
CASSWITGAIAEAFF,TGTGCCAGCAGCTGGATTACAGGGGCTATCGCTGAAGCTTTCTTT,TRBJ1-1,NA,TRBV5-6,TRBD1
CSASANTGELFF,TGCAGCGCATCAGCGAACACCGGGGAGCTGTTTTTT,TRBJ2-2,NA,TRBV29-1,NA
CAWSKDRGSLNEQFF,TGTGCCTGGAGTAAAGACAGGGGGTCGCTGAATGAGCAGTTCTTC,TRBJ2-1,NA,TRBV30,TRBD1
CASTPPVEDTEAFF,TGTGCCAGTACCCCCCCGGTCGAGGACACTGAAGCTTTCTTT,TRBJ1-1,NA,TRBV19,NA
CASSKSGTNLHNEQFF,TGTGCCAGCAGCAAATCCGGGACTAACCTGCACAATGAGCAGTTCTTC,TRBJ2-1,NA,TRBV9,TRBD2
CASSKGGLAGYNEQFF,TGTGCCAGTAGCAAGGGGGGGCTAGCGGGGTACAATGAGCAGTTCTTC,TRBJ2-1,NA,TRBV19,TRBD2
CASSYFRGYLAF,TGTGCCAGCAGTTACTTTCGAGGGTACCTGGCCTTC,TRBJ1-2,NA,TRBV6-2/TRBV6-3,NA
CASSRTRSAETQYF,TGTGCCAGTAGTCGAACTAGATCCGCAGAGACCCAGTACTTC,TRBJ2-5,NA,TRBV19,NA
CASSQVALAGTTYEQYF,TGTGCCAGCAGCCAAGTCGCCCTAGCGGGTACCACCTACGAGCAGTACTTC,TRBJ2-7,NA,TRBV4-2,TRBD2
CASSITRVSGQLSQPQHF,TGTGCCAGTAGTATTACCAGGGTTTCGGGCCAATTAAGTCAGCCCCAGCATTTT,TRBJ1-5,NA,TRBV19,NA
CASSGQGLREQYF,TGTGCCAGTAGCGGACAGGGACTACGGGAGCAGTACTTC,TRBJ2-7,NA,TRBV19,NA
CASSYGLPDTNTGELFF,TGCGCCAGCAGCTACGGACTACCCGATACGAACACCGGGGAGCTGTTTTTT,TRBJ2-2,NA,TRBV5-1,NA
CASSVGGRYNEQFF,TGTGCCAGCAGCGTAGGTGGGAGGTACAATGAGCAGTTCTTC,TRBJ2-1,NA,TRBV9,NA
CASSLDWTENYGYTF,TGTGCCAGCAGCTTAGACTGGACAGAGAACTATGGCTACACCTTC,TRBJ1-2,NA,TRBV7-9,NA
CASSPKSGIGSSTDTQYF,TGTGCCAGCAGCCCTAAGAGCGGGATAGGGAGCAGCACAGATACGCAGTATTTT,TRBJ2-3,NA,TRBV3-1/TRBV3-2,TRBD2
CASSPVAPEDEQFF,TGTGCCAGCTCACCGGTCGCCCCAGAGGATGAGCAGTTCTTC,TRBJ2-1,NA,TRBV18,NA
CASTLLVLAVQGGEQFF,TGTGCCAGCACCCTCCTGGTGCTAGCGGTGCAGGGAGGTGAGCAGTTCTTC,TRBJ2-1,NA,TRBV7-9,TRBD2
CASLAASSGNTIYF,TGTGCCAGTTTGGCCGCAAGCTCTGGAAACACCATATATTTT,TRBJ1-3,NA,TRBV19,NA
CASSLKGRNTEAFF,TGTGCCAGCAGTTTAAAAGGGAGGAACACTGAAGCTTTCTTT,TRBJ1-1,NA,TRBV27,NA
CASSLGQWGQDLGNTEAFF,TGTGCCAGCAGCTTAGGTCAGTGGGGACAGGACTTGGGGAACACTGAAGCTTTCTTT,TRBJ1-1,NA,TRBV7-8,TRBD1
CATSEVLSSVQFF,TGTGCCACCAGTGAGGTCCTTTCTAGCGTGCAGTTCTTC,TRBJ2-1,once,TRBV24-1,NA
CASRRGSYNEQFF,TGTGCCAGCAGACGGGGGTCCTACAATGAGCAGTTCTTC,TRBJ2-1,NA,TRBV27,NA